Only one count was recorded for the clone carrying this T cell receptor beta chain. The CDR3 contains 15 residues. The germline V gene encodes CDR1 KGHSH and CDR2 LQKENI. Trimming at V came to 4 bases and at J to 6 bases, leaving 8 bases not matched to a gene. The data were taken from a study of identical twins. TCRdb re-called the 5' RACE reads with MiXCR, one entry per CDR3 protein. The data contain roughly 770,000 distinct CDR3 sequences, roughly 18% of them seen just once; the ten biggest clones take up 13%. These data were also filed under a second study, of T cells expressing NK-cell markers.

This sequence was found in a woman aged 18-29 years in good health. This chain joins TRBV18 and TRBJ2-3; 9 nucleotides agree with TRBD2. The material sequenced was PBMCs. CDR3 residues: CASSRVLLAGDTQYF. The CDR3 DNA reads TGTGCCAGCTCACGCGTACTACTAGCGGGCGATACGCAGTATTTT.